This T cell receptor (beta chain) was identified during a study of cytomegalovirus exposure and HLA in healthy donors. Study conclusions and caveats: A later analysis showed that HLA-associated TCR beta chains had undergone more clonal expansion than equally common others.

There are 15 residues in the CDR3. With 6 bases clipped from V and 4 bases from J, the junction kept 7 bases outside the gene matches. Germline CDR1 is KGHSH and CDR2 is LQKENI. The PCR made use of 60 Vbeta and 13 Jbeta primers. Clones were sequenced by immunoSEQ multiplex PCR, and TCRdb holds only the in-frame ones, with some missing. The sample consists of 160,000 or so clones, about 80% of them appearing once. This clone showed up just once. What it binds is unknown. This TCR was sampled from a woman aged 45-60 years in good health and CMV-seronegative. This rearrangement joins TRBV18 to TRBJ2-1; 9 bases fit TRBD2. The sequencing input was PBMCs. The CDR3 loop reads CASSPGLALYNEQFF. The CDR3 DNA reads as TGTGCCAGCTCCCCGGGACTAGCTCTATACAATGAGCAGTTCTTC.